The entry below gives a single TCR beta chain sequence along with its context. This record comes from a study of cytomegalovirus exposure and HLA in healthy donors. The primer mix had 60 Vbeta and 13 Jbeta primers. This table comes from immunoSEQ multiplex PCR, and its TCRdb copy is limited to in-frame clones, with some not included. The table lists some 46,000 clones. This CDR3 contains 14 residues. CDR1 is GTSNPN and CDR2 is SVGIG in the germline V gene (reference sequence). V was clipped by 3 bases and J by 2 bases, with 13 bases between them. The rearrangement joins TRBV30 to TRBJ1-1, with no clear D. The receptor's source is a woman aged 25 to 39 in good health and CMV-seronegative. What was sequenced was PBMCs. CDR3 nucleotide sequence: TGTGCCTGGAGCCTCGGGGTCCCCAACACTGAAGCTTTCTTT. This translates into CAWSLGVPNTEAFF.